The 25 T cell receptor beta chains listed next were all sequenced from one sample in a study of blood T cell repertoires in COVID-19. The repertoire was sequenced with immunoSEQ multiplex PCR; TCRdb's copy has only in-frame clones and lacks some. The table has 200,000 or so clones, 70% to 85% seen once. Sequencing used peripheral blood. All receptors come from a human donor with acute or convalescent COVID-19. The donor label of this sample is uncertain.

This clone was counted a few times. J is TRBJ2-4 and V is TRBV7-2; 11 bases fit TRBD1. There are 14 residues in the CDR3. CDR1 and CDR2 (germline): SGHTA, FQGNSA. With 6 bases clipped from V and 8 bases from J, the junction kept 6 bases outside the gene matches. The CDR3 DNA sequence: TGTGCCAGCAGTCCCGGGACAGGGGGATACATTCAGTACTTC. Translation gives CASSPGTGGYIQYF.

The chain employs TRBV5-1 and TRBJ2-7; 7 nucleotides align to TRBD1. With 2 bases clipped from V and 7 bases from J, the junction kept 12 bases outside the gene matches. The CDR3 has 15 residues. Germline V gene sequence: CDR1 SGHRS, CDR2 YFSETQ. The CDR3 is CASSFNRQGPGEQYF. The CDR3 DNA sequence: TGCGCCAGCAGCTTTAACCGACAGGGCCCGGGGGAGCAGTACTTC.

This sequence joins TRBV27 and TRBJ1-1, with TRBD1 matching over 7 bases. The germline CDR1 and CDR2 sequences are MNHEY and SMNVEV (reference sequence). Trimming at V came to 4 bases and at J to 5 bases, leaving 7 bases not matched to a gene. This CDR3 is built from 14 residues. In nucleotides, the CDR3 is TGTGCCAGCAGTTCCCCAGGGGGTCGAACTGAAGCTTTCTTT. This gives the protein CASSSPGGRTEAFF.

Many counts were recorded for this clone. CDR3 nucleotides: TGTGCCAGCAGTGTTCTTAGGGGCCTCAGCTCCTACGAGCAGTACTTC. Its translation is CASSVLRGLSSYEQYF. The rearrangement joins TRBV6-1 to TRBJ2-7, with TRBD1 as a possible D gene (5 bases). The ends were cut back, 4 bases at V and 0 bases at J, with 16 bases in the middle. Per the germline V gene, CDR1 is MNHNS and CDR2 is SASEGT. This CDR3 region has 16 residues.

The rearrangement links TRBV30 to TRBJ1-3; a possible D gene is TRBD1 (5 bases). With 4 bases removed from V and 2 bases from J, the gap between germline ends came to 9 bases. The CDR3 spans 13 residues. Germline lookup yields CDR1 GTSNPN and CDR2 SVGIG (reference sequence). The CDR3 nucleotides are TGTGCCTGGAAGACAGACCCTGGAAACACCATATATTTT. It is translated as CAWKTDPGNTIYF.

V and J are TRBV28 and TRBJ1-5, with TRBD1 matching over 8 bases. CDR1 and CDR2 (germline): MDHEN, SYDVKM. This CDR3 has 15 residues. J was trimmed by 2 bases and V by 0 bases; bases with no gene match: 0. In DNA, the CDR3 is TGTGCCAGCAGTTTATGGGGACAGGGCAATCAGCCCCAGCATTTT. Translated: CASSLWGQGNQPQHF.

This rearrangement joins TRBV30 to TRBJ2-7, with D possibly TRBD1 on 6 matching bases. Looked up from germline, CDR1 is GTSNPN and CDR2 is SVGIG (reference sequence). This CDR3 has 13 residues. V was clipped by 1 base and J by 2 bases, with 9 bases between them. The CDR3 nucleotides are TGTGCCTGGAGTGAACAGGGACCCTACGAGCAGTACTTC. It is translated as CAWSEQGPYEQYF.

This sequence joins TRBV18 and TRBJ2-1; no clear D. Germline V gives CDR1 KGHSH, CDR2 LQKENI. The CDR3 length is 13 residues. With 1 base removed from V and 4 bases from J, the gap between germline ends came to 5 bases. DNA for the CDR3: TGTGCCAGCTCACCACGGCAGTACAATGAGCAGTTCTTC. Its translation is CASSPRQYNEQFF.

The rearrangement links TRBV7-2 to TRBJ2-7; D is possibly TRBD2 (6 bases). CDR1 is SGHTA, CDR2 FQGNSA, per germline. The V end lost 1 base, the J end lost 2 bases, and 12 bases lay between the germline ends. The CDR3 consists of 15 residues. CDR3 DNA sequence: TGTGCCAGCAGCTTAGTCACGGGGGTAACCTACGAGCAGTACTTC. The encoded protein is CASSLVTGVTYEQYF.

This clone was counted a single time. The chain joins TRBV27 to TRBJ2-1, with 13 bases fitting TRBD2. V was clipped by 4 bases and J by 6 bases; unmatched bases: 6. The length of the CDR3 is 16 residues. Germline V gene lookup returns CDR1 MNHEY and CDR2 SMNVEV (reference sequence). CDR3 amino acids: CASSSPGLAGVNEQFF. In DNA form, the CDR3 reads TGTGCCAGCAGTTCCCCCGGACTAGCGGGAGTCAATGAGCAGTTCTTC.

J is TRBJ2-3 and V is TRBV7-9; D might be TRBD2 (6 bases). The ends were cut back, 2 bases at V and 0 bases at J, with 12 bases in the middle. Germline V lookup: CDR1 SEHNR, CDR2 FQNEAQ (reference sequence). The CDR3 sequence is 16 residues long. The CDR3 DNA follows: TGTGCCAGCAGCTTATACCCTGGGGGGAGCACAGATACGCAGTATTTT. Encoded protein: CASSLYPGGSTDTQYF.

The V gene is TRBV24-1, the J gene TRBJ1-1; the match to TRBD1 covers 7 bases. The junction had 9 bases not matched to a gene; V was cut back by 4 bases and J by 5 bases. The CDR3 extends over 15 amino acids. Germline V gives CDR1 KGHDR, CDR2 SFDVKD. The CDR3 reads CATSDSMGRGTEAFF. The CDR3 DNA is TGTGCCACCAGTGACTCCATGGGCAGGGGGACTGAAGCTTTCTTT.

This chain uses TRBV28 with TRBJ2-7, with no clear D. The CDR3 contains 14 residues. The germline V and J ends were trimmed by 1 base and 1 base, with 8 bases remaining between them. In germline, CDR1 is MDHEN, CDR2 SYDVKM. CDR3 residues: CASSLSVRSYEQYF. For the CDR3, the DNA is TGTGCCAGCAGTTTATCCGTCAGGTCCTACGAGCAGTACTTC.

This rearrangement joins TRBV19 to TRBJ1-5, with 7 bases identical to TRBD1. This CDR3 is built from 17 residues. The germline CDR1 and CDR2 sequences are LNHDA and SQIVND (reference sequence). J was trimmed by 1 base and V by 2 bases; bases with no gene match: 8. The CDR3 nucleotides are TGTGCCAGTAGTATATTACAGGGGCTTGGGAGCAATCAGCCCCAGCATTTT. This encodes CASSILQGLGSNQPQHF.

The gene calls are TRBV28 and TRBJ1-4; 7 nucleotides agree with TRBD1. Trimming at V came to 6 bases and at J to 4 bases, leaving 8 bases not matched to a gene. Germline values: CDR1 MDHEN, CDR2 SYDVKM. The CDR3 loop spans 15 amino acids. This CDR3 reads CASSITGDVNEKLFF. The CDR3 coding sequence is TGTGCCAGCAGCATCACAGGGGACGTTAATGAAAAACTGTTTTTT.

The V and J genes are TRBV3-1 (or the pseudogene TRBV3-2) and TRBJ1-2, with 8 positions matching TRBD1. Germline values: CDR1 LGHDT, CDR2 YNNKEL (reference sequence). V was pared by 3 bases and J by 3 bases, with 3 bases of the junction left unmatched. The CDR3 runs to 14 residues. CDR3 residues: CASSHRGRDYGYTF. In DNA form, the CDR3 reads TGTGCCAGCAGCCACAGGGGGCGGGACTATGGCTACACCTTC.

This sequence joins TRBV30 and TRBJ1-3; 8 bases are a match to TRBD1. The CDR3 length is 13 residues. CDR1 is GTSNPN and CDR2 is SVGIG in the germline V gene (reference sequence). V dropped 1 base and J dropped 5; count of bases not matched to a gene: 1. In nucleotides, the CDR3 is TGTGCCTGGAGTGGGACAGGGAGAAACACCATATATTTT. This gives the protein CAWSGTGRNTIYF.

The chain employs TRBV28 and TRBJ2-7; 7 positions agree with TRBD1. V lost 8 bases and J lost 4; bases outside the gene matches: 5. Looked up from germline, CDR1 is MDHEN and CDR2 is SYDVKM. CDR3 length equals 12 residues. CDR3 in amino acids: CASSQGVYEQYF. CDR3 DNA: TGTGCCAGCTCGCAGGGGGTATACGAGCAGTACTTC.

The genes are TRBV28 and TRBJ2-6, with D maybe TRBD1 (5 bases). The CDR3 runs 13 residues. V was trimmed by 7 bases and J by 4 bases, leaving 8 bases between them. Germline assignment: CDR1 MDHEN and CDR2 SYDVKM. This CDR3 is CASKGHGANVLTF. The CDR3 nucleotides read TGTGCCAGCAAGGGGCACGGGGCCAACGTCCTGACTTTC.

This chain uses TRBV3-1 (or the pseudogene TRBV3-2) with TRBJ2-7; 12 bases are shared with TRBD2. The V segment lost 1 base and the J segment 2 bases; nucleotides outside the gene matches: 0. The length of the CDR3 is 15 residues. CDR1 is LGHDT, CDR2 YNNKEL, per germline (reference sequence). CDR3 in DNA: TGTGCCAGCAGCCAAGGGACTAGCGGGACCTACGAGCAGTACTTC. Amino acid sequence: CASSQGTSGTYEQYF.

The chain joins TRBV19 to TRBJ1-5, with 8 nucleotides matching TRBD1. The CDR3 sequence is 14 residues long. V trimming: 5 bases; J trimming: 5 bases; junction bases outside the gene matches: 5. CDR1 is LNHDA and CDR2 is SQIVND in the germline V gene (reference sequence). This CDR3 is CASSRTGGYQPQHF. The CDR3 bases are TGTGCCAGTAGTCGAACAGGGGGGTATCAGCCCCAGCATTTT.

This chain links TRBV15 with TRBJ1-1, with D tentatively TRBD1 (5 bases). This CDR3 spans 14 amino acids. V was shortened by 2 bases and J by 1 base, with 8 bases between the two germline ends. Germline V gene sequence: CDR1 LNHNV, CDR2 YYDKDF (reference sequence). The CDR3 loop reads CATSRYGGNTEAFF. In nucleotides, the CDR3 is TGTGCCACCAGCAGATACGGGGGGAACACTGAAGCTTTCTTT.

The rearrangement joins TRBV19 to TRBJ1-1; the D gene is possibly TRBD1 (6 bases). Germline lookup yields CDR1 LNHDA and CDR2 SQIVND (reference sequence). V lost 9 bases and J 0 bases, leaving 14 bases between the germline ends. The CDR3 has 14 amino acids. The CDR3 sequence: CARSPGQLNTEAFF. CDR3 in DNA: TGTGCCAGGTCACCGGGACAACTGAACACTGAAGCTTTCTTT. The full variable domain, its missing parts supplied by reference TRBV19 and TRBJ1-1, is DGGITQSPKYLFRKEGQNVTLSCEQNLNHDAMYWYRQDPGQGLRLIYYSQIVNDFQKGDIAEGYSVSREKKESFPLTVTSAQKNPTAFYLCARSPGQLNTEAFFGQGTRLTVV.

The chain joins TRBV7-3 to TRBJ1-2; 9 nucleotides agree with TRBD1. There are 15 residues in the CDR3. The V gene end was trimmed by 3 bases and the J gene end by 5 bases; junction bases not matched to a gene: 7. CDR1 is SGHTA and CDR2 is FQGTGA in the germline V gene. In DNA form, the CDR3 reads TGTGCCAGCAGCTTGGACGGACAGGGGTCGTATGGCTACACCTTC. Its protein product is CASSLDGQGSYGYTF. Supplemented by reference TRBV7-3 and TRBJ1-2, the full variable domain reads GAGVSQTPSNKVTEKGKYVELRCDPISGHTALYWYRQSLGQGPEFLIYFQGTGAADDSGLPNDRFFAVRPEGSVSTLKIQRTERGDSAVYLCASSLDGQGSYGYTFGSGTRLTVV.

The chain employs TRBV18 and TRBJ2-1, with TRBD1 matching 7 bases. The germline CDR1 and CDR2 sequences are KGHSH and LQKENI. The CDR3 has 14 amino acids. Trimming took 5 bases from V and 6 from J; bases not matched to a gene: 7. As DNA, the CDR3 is TGTGCCAGCTCAACCATACAGGGGAGCAATGAGCAGTTCTTC. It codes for CASSTIQGSNEQFF.